A selection of T cell receptor beta chains follows, all from one sample in a study of blood T cells in healthy people across ages. TCRdb called the 5' RACE reads again in MiXCR, with one record for every CDR3 protein. The repertoire holds roughly 700,000 distinct CDR3 sequences, with around a quarter as singletons. These data are also associated with another study on T cells of mothers and their children.

The sequencing sample was made of blood. Source of these receptors: a boy aged 5-17 years in good health. The CDR3 runs from the conserved cysteine through the conserved F or W. A D gene is named only where the DNA matches it firmly. A row's size may be missing; if present it is once, few, many or a size class.

>few|TRBJ1-1|.|TRBV7-9
TGTGCCAGCAGCGACAGCCACACCGAAGCTTTCTTT
CASSDSHTEAFF
>few|TRBJ2-1|.|TRBV25-1
TGTGCCAGCAGTGAGATCCCCAGCTCCTACAATGAGCAGTTCTTC
CASSEIPSSYNEQFF
>.|TRBJ1-5|.|TRBV7-2
TGTGCCAGCAGCTTAGCGCTGGGGGGCCACAATCAGCCCCAGCATTTT
CASSLALGGHNQPQHF
>.|TRBJ1-1|.|TRBV10-3
TGTGCCATCAGTGGGCCACAGAACACTGAAGCTTTCTTT
CAISGPQNTEAFF
>few|TRBJ1-6|TRBD1|TRBV11-2
TGTGCCAGCACCGGGACAGGGAATTCACCCCTCCACTTT
CASTGTGNSPLHF
>few|TRBJ1-1|.|TRBV29-1
TGCAGCGTTGTGGCATTGGTTCGCACTGAAGCTTTCTTT
CSVVALVRTEAFF
>.|TRBJ2-1|.|TRBV15
TGTGCCACCAGTTTCACGATGGGCGGCAATGAGCAGTTCTTC
CATSFTMGGNEQFF
>.|TRBJ1-2|.|TRBV7-2
TGTGCCAGCAGCCAGGGACGGAACTATGGCTACACCTTC
CASSQGRNYGYTF
>.|TRBJ1-2|.|TRBV28
TGTGCCAGCAGCGGAGCAGGGGCCGTCTATGGCTACACCTTC
CASSGAGAVYGYTF
>.|TRBJ2-5|TRBD2|TRBV28
TGTGCCAGCAGTTCAATAGCGGGGGGGACAGAGACCCAGTACTTC
CASSSIAGGTETQYF
>many|TRBJ2-5|.|TRBV18
TGTGCCAGCAGTCCGCAAGGACAAGAGACCCAGTACTTC
CASSPQGQETQYF
>few|TRBJ2-1|TRBD1|TRBV29-1
TGCAGCGTTGTCCCCCGGGACAGGCCCTACAATGAGCAGTTCTTC
CSVVPRDRPYNEQFF
>.|TRBJ2-2|.|TRBV15
TGTGCCACCAGCAGAGACTCTGGGCCCGGGGAGCTGTTTTTT
CATSRDSGPGELFF
>few|TRBJ2-2|.|TRBV12-3/TRBV12-4
TGTGCCAGCAGTTTAGCATCTCAAACCGGGGAGCTGTTTTTT
CASSLASQTGELFF
>.|TRBJ1-1|.|TRBV7-9
TGTGCCAGCAGCCCTCGGGATGAAGCTTTCTTT
CASSPRDEAFF
>once|TRBJ2-5|.|TRBV4-3
TGCGTCAGCAGCCAAGAGGTCGGCCTACACTACGAGAAGTACTTC
CVSSQEVGLHYEKYF
>.|TRBJ2-7|TRBD1|TRBV6-6
TGTGCCAGCAGCCCTTATCAGGGGGCCCTTTACGAGCAGTACTTC
CASSPYQGALYEQYF
>.|TRBJ1-4|TRBD1|TRBV7-9
TGTGCCAGCAGCGGGACAGCGTTGCTTGGTGAAAAACTGTTTTTT
CASSGTALLGEKLFF
>.|TRBJ2-5|TRBD2|TRBV11-2
TGTGCCAGCAGCTTTATGGGACTAGCGGGAGGAAAAGAGACCCAGTACTTC
CASSFMGLAGGKETQYF
>many|TRBJ2-1|TRBD2|TRBV20-1
TGCAGTGCTCTCGGGACTAGCGGGGCTTGGGGGTCCTACAATGAGCAGTTCTTC
CSALGTSGAWGSYNEQFF
>few|TRBJ2-5|.|TRBV13
TGTGCCAGCAGCTTCTCGACTGTGTCGGAGACCCAGTACTTC
CASSFSTVSETQYF
>.|TRBJ2-1|TRBD1|TRBV6-2/TRBV6-3
TGTGCCAGCAGTTTGAGGGGACAGACTATTTACAATGAGCAGTTCTTC
CASSLRGQTIYNEQFF
>.|TRBJ2-1|.|TRBV7-9
TGTGCCAGCAGCTTAGCAAATCGGGGGTCCTACAATGAGCAGTTCTTC
CASSLANRGSYNEQFF
>.|TRBJ1-2|.|TRBV29-1
TGCGGCGTTACCGGGACTGTCTATGGCTACACCTTC
CGVTGTVYGYTF
>once|TRBJ1-5|TRBD1|TRBV28
TGTGCCGTGGGACAGGGGGTCCCAGATACGCAGCATTTT
CAVGQGVPDTQHF
>few|TRBJ1-2|.|TRBV6-6
TGTGCCAGCAGTCTACCCCCCGACAAGGGTGGTGGCTACACCTTC
CASSLPPDKGGGYTF
>.|TRBJ2-5|.|TRBV19
TGTGCCAGTAGTATGGGTCCGGAGACCCAGTACTTC
CASSMGPETQYF
>few|TRBJ2-1|TRBD1|TRBV29-1
TGCAGCGTTTGGGACAGGGTAGGGAGTGAGCAGTTCTTC
CSVWDRVGSEQFF
>few|TRBJ2-1|TRBD2|TRBV10-3
TGTGCCATCAGCCATACGCAGCTAGCGGGAGAAAATGAGCAGTTCTTC
CAISHTQLAGENEQFF
>.|TRBJ2-5|TRBD2|TRBV4-1
TGCGCCAGCAGCCCAGCGGTGGCGGGGACTAGCGAACCCAGGGGCAATGAGCAGCTCTTC
CASSPAVAGTSEPRGNEQLF
>.|TRBJ1-2|TRBD1|TRBV12-3/TRBV12-4
TGTGCCAGCAGTTTAAATGGAGGGGGCGTTGGTGGCTACACCTTC
CASSLNGGGVGGYTF
>.|TRBJ2-7|TRBD2|TRBV20-1
TGCAGTGCTAGAGACCCAGCGGGGAACTACGAGCAGTACTTC
CSARDPAGNYEQYF
>.|TRBJ2-5|.|TRBV3-1
TGTGCCAGCAGCCAAGGAACCAGATCTAATTCCCAAGAGACCCAGTACTTC
CASSQGTRSNSQETQYF
>.|TRBJ2-5|TRBD2|TRBV7-3
TGTGCCAGCAGCTTGACCCTAGCGGGGGGGCCGGAGACCCAGTACTTC
CASSLTLAGGPETQYF
>.|TRBJ1-4|TRBD1|TRBV29-1
TGCAGCGTAGACAGGGGGACTAATGAAAAACTGTTTTTT
CSVDRGTNEKLFF
>.|TRBJ2-3|TRBD2|TRBV12-3/TRBV12-4
TGTGCCAGCAGCGGACCCAGCGGGGGGGACACAGATACGCAGTATTTT
CASSGPSGGDTDTQYF
>once|TRBJ2-1|.|TRBV20-1
TGCAGTGCTAGAGATCTGGAGGGAGGTCCTCCCTTCAATCGACAGTTCTTC
CSARDLEGGPPFNRQFF
>many|TRBJ2-2|TRBD2|TRBV4-2
TGTGCCAGCAGCTTTAGCGGGGGGAACACCGGGGAGCTGTTTTTT
CASSFSGGNTGELFF
>.|TRBJ2-7|.|TRBV2
TGTGCCAGCAGGGACGTCAGCTCCTACGAGCAGTACTTC
CASRDVSSYEQYF
>.|TRBJ1-4|.|TRBV29-1
TGCAGCGTTGAGACAGCCCCGAATGAAAAACTGTTTTTT
CSVETAPNEKLFF
>once|TRBJ2-7|.|TRBV29-1
TGCAGCGTTGAAGGGGATCAGTACGAGCAGTACTTC
CSVEGDQYEQYF
>.|TRBJ2-5|TRBD1|TRBV10-3
TGTGCCATCAGTGACTGGACAGGGGGTAGGGAGACCCAGTACTTC
CAISDWTGGRETQYF
>few|TRBJ2-3|TRBD2|TRBV4-3
TGCGCCAGCAGCCAGGGGCTCGGGACTAGCGGGGGGAGGGATACGCAGTATTTT
CASSQGLGTSGGRDTQYF